The rows below give T cell receptor beta chains drawn from one sample of a study of spatial heterogeneity in lung cancer. TCRdb reprocessed the 5' RACE reads with MiXCR, giving one entry per CDR3 protein. Found here are about 120,000 distinct CDR3 sequences, more than 10% of them singletons; the top ten hold approximately 16%. Material: PBMCs, obtained at follow-up. The receptors were sampled from a male donor with early-stage non-small cell lung cancer. Each CDR3 is given with its conserved first and last residue. D genes are given only for firm matches. Where a row states a size, it is once, few, many or the class of an expanded clone; other rows omit it.

>TRBJ1-4|TRBD1|many|TRBV12-3/TRBV12-4
CASRTGFLSNEKLFF
TGTGCCAGCAGGACAGGGTTTCTGTCTAATGAAAAACTGTTTTTT
>TRBJ1-1|TRBD1|NA|TRBV25-1
CASRTGGSEAFF
TGTGCCAGCAGAACAGGGGGATCTGAAGCTTTCTTT
>TRBJ1-2|TRBD1|once|TRBV20-1
CSARVQGTLMGYTF
TGCAGTGCTAGAGTACAGGGGACCCTTATGGGCTACACCTTC
>TRBJ2-7|TRBD1|few|TRBV10-3
CAISTGAVHEQYF
TGTGCCATCAGTACAGGGGCGGTACACGAGCAGTACTTC
>TRBJ1-1|NA|NA|TRBV10-2
CASLEWENTEAFF
TGCGCCAGCCTCGAATGGGAGAACACTGAAGCTTTCTTT
>TRBJ2-7|NA|many|TRBV10-3
CAIKRADGSYEQYF
TGTGCCATCAAACGGGCTGACGGCTCCTACGAGCAGTACTTC
>TRBJ2-2|TRBD2|few|TRBV15
CATSRGFGGTDTGELFF
TGTGCCACCAGCAGAGGATTCGGGGGGACGGACACCGGGGAGCTGTTTTTT
>TRBJ1-1|NA|many|TRBV20-1
CSARAPRGVKDTEAFF
TGCAGTGCTAGAGCCCCCAGGGGCGTGAAAGACACTGAAGCTTTCTTT
>TRBJ2-6|NA|few|TRBV18
CASSPWTRSGANVLTF
TGTGCCAGCTCACCTTGGACGCGCTCTGGGGCCAACGTCCTGACTTTC
>TRBJ1-5|TRBD1|once|TRBV19
CASSDSGGAGQPQHF
TGTGCCAGTAGTGACTCAGGGGGCGCGGGTCAGCCCCAGCATTTT
>TRBJ2-5|TRBD1|NA|TRBV29-1
CSGRQGWVQETQYF
TGCAGCGGCCGACAGGGATGGGTCCAAGAGACCCAGTACTTC
>TRBJ2-5|NA|NA|TRBV18
CASSPPAGSETQYF
TGTGCCAGCTCACCCCCTGCCGGGTCCGAGACCCAGTACTTC
>TRBJ1-2|TRBD1|few|TRBV15
CATSRLRDRPSAYGYTF
TGTGCCACCAGCAGATTACGGGACAGGCCCTCAGCTTATGGCTACACCTTC
>TRBJ1-1|NA|NA|TRBV7-9
CAGGPYTEAFF
TGTGCCGGGGGGCCGTACACTGAAGCTTTCTTT
>TRBJ2-7|NA|many|TRBV15
CATSRGSGFEQYF
TGTGCCACCAGCAGGGGGTCCGGGTTCGAGCAGTACTTC
>TRBJ2-1|NA|few|TRBV7-2
CASSLGIEQFF
TGTGCCAGCAGCTTAGGTATAGAGCAGTTCTTC
>TRBJ1-2|TRBD1|NA|TRBV3-1
CASSQGQGYGYTF
TGTGCCAGCAGCCAAGGACAGGGCTATGGCTACACCTTC
>TRBJ2-6|NA|NA|TRBV5-1
CASSLALGPGANVLTF
TGCGCCAGCAGCTTGGCGCTGGGACCCGGGGCCAACGTCCTGACTTTC